Each of the 32 T cell receptor beta chains below was sequenced from the same sample in a study of cytomegalovirus exposure and HLA in healthy donors. Vbeta (60) and Jbeta (13) primers were used in the PCR. Clones were sequenced by immunoSEQ multiplex PCR, and TCRdb holds only the in-frame ones, with some missing. The table has around 130,000 clones, more than 80% seen once. Material for sequencing was PBMCs. These receptors were collected from a man aged 40-55 years in good health and CMV-seronegative.

V usage is TRBV29-1 and J usage is TRBJ1-2, with 8 nucleotides matching TRBD1. Germline V gene lookup returns CDR1 SQVTM and CDR2 ANQGSEA. This CDR3 is 15 amino acids long. Losses at the gene ends were 4 bases for V and 1 base for J; bases not matched to a gene: 8. This CDR3 reads CSVGATGDLNYGYTF. The CDR3 bases are TGCAGCGTTGGGGCGACAGGGGACCTTAACTATGGCTACACCTTC.

The chain has TRBV29-1 and TRBJ2-7, with 9 positions matching TRBD1. This CDR3 contains 12 residues. The V gene end was trimmed by 3 bases and the J gene end by 5 bases; junction bases not matched to a gene: 2. Germline V gene sequence: CDR1 SQVTM, CDR2 ANQGSEA. CDR3 bases: TGCAGCGTTGAGGACAGGGGCAACGAGCAGTACTTC. Its translation is CSVEDRGNEQYF.

This clone has just a few counts. In nucleotides, the CDR3 is TGTGCCAGCAGTTCCCGGGGTCCCTACGAGCAGTACTTC. Protein: CASSSRGPYEQYF. The genes are TRBV27 and TRBJ2-7; D may be TRBD2 (5 bases). CDR3 length equals 13 residues. Germline V CDR1 and CDR2: MNHEY, SMNVEV (reference sequence). V lost 4 bases and J 2 bases, leaving 9 bases between the germline ends.

The chain is built from TRBV19 and TRBJ2-7, with a possible D match to TRBD2 (6 bases). In germline, CDR1 is LNHDA, CDR2 SQIVND (reference sequence). The CDR3 consists of 13 residues. V lost 8 bases and J lost 5, with 16 bases in between. The CDR3 nucleotides are TGTGCCAGTGCCCCGGGGGTTGGCGACGAGCAGTACTTC. Protein sequence: CASAPGVGDEQYF. The whole variable domain, filled in from reference TRBV19 and TRBJ2-7, reads DGGITQSPKYLFRKEGQNVTLSCEQNLNHDAMYWYRQDPGQGLRLIYYSQIVNDFQKGDIAEGYSVSREKKESFPLTVTSAQKNPTAFYLCASAPGVGDEQYFGPGTRLTVT.

Concerning this clone: The sample contains more than one DNA sequence encoding this CDR3. The chain couples TRBV2 to TRBJ2-2, with TRBD1 as a possible D gene (6 bases). Germline lookup yields CDR1 SNHLY and CDR2 FYNNEI. Deletions cut 6 bases from V and 1 base from J, with 12 bases between. This CDR3 is built from 15 residues. In DNA, the CDR3 is TGTGCCAGCAGAACAACAGGGTTGAACACCGGGGAGCTGTTTTTT. Translated: CASRTTGLNTGELFF.

This chain connects TRBV27 to TRBJ1-2, with TRBD1 matching over 9 bases. The germline CDR1 and CDR2 sequences are MNHEY and SMNVEV (reference sequence). The CDR3 is 16 residues long. V shed 6 bases, J shed 2 bases, and the junction held 10 bases outside the gene matches. The CDR3 nucleotides read TGTGCCAGCAGCCGCGACCCGGGACAGGGCAACTATGGCTACACCTTC. This sequence encodes CASSRDPGQGNYGYTF.

This CDR3 is CASSPGQVGNQPQHF. The CDR3 DNA sequence: TGCGCCAGCAGCCCGGGACAAGTGGGCAATCAGCCCCAGCATTTT. The chain recombines TRBV5-1 with TRBJ1-5; a weak D match, TRBD1 (6 bases). The ends were cut back, 4 bases at V and 2 bases at J, with 13 bases in the middle. Per the germline V gene, CDR1 is SGHRS and CDR2 is YFSETQ. The CDR3 spans 15 residues.

This clone showed up just a few times. As DNA, the CDR3 is TGCGCCAGCAGCCCGGACAGGGCGAACACCGGGGAGCTGTTTTTT. Residues: CASSPDRANTGELFF. This sequence joins TRBV5-1 and TRBJ2-2; 8 nucleotides align to TRBD1. In germline, CDR1 is SGHRS, CDR2 YFSETQ. The CDR3 totals 15 residues. J was trimmed by 0 bases and V by 4 bases; bases with no gene match: 2.

The chain is built from TRBV10-3 and TRBJ2-7; 7 nucleotides align to TRBD2. The CDR3 loop spans 15 amino acids. Germline CDR1 reads ENHRY; CDR2 reads SYGVKD. The V gene end was trimmed by 2 bases and the J gene end by 4 bases; junction bases not matched to a gene: 8. CDR3 region: CAISERDGRRYEQYF. The CDR3 bases are TGTGCCATCAGTGAGAGGGACGGGAGGAGGTACGAGCAGTACTTC.

This chain uses TRBV10-3 with TRBJ2-5; the D gene is possibly TRBD2 (5 bases). Germline CDR1 and CDR2: ENHRY and SYGVKD. CDR3 length: 15 residues. The germline V and J ends were trimmed by 0 bases and 5 bases, with 13 bases remaining between them. DNA for the CDR3: TGTGCCATCAGTGAGTCGACATTGAGGGTGGAGACCCAGTACTTC. Protein sequence: CAISESTLRVETQYF.

This clone was recorded only once. At the DNA level, this CDR3 is encoded by other sequences in the same sample as well. This chain uses TRBV5-1 with TRBJ1-1; 8 bases align to TRBD1. The CDR3 contains 14 residues. Germline V lookup: CDR1 SGHRS, CDR2 YFSETQ. The V and J ends lost 1 base and 5 bases, in that order; junction bases with no gene match: 4. In DNA form, the CDR3 reads TGCGCCAGCAGCTTGCAGGGGGCTGGGACTGAAGCTTTCTTT. Translated, it gives CASSLQGAGTEAFF.

CDR3 sequence (DNA): TGTGCCAGCACCTTCCCCGGGACAGTTCCGGATACGCAGTATTTT. It is translated as CASTFPGTVPDTQYF. The chain recombines TRBV7-3 with TRBJ2-3; 7 bases fit TRBD1. There are 15 residues in the CDR3. Losses at the gene ends were 7 bases for V and 6 bases for J; bases not matched to a gene: 13. Germline lookup yields CDR1 SGHTA and CDR2 FQGTGA.

The V and J genes are TRBV7-2 and TRBJ2-7, with D tentatively TRBD1 (6 bases). Trimming stripped 1 base from V and 3 bases from J, with 10 bases between. The germline V gene has CDR1 SGHTA and CDR2 FQGNSA. The CDR3 covers 14 residues. CDR3 sequence: CASSLVGHYYEQYF. For the CDR3, the DNA is TGTGCCAGCAGCTTAGTGGGACACTACTACGAGCAGTACTTC.

V usage is TRBV19 and J usage is TRBJ1-5; D unresolved. Germline V lookup: CDR1 LNHDA, CDR2 SQIVND (reference sequence). The CDR3 runs 14 residues. V lost 3 bases, J lost 2 bases, and 8 bases lay in between. The CDR3 nucleotides read TGTGCCAGTAGTATGACGGGTGGCAATCAGCCCCAGCATTTT. This sequence encodes CASSMTGGNQPQHF.

The V call is TRBV6-5, the J call TRBJ1-1; 7 bases are a match to TRBD1. Germline V gene data show CDR1 as MNHEY and CDR2 as SVGAGI. There are 14 residues in the CDR3. Trimming at V came to 4 bases and at J to 4 bases, leaving 6 bases not matched to a gene. CDR3 DNA sequence: TGTGCCAGCAGTTCACAGGGGAAGGGCACTGAAGCTTTCTTT. Its translation is CASSSQGKGTEAFF.

V usage is TRBV4-1 and J usage is TRBJ1-6, with no clear D. Germline V gene lookup returns CDR1 MGHRA and CDR2 YSYEKL. V dropped 0 bases and J dropped 10 bases, with 13 bases sitting between them. The CDR3 loop spans 15 amino acids. The CDR3 DNA reads as TGCGCCAGCAGCCAAGATCGCTCGGCGGGATCACCCCTCCACTTT. Its translation is CASSQDRSAGSPLHF.

The V gene is TRBV7-9, the J gene TRBJ2-2; 8 bases agree with TRBD2. V trimming: 2 bases; J trimming: 5 bases; junction bases outside the gene matches: 4. Germline loops: CDR1 SEHNR, CDR2 FQNEAQ (reference sequence). CDR3 length equals 15 residues. CDR3 in amino acids: CASSLSGSRTGELFF. CDR3 DNA: TGTGCCAGCAGCTTAAGCGGGAGTAGAACCGGGGAGCTGTTTTTT.

This clone was observed a few times. In DNA form, the CDR3 reads TGTGCCAGCAGGGTGGGGGGTAGTAATGAAAAACTGTTTTTT. Translating it yields CASRVGGSNEKLFF. The V and J genes are TRBV28 and TRBJ1-4; tentative D call: TRBD1 (5 bases). Germline lookup yields CDR1 MDHEN and CDR2 SYDVKM. V was clipped by 6 bases and J by 4 bases, with 12 bases between them. This CDR3 comprises 14 residues.

V is TRBV27 and J is TRBJ2-7, with D perhaps TRBD1 (5 bases). This CDR3 is built from 15 residues. Germline V gene data show CDR1 as MNHEY and CDR2 as SMNVEV (reference sequence). V lost 1 base to trimming and J lost 0 bases, with 10 bases between them. Here the CDR3 DNA reads TGTGCCAGCAGTTTATTCAGGGCGCCCTCCTACGAGCAGTACTTC. Translating it yields CASSLFRAPSYEQYF.

The rearrangement uses TRBV7-2 and TRBJ1-2; D uncertain. V shed 7 bases and J shed 3 bases, with 18 bases lying between them. CDR3 length: 15 amino acids. Germline V gene lookup returns CDR1 SGHTA and CDR2 FQGNSA. The CDR3 here is CASTHGSGVDYGYTF. Here the CDR3 DNA reads TGTGCCAGCACCCACGGGTCCGGGGTTGACTATGGCTACACCTTC.

The chain employs TRBV2 and TRBJ1-2; 7 bases line up with TRBD1. The CDR3 covers 14 residues. The V and J ends lost 5 bases and 7 bases, in that order; junction bases with no gene match: 10. Per germline, CDR1 SNHLY and CDR2 FYNNEI. As DNA, the CDR3 is TGTGCCAGCAGTCCACTTACAGGGGTGGGTGGCTACACCTTC. Translation: CASSPLTGVGGYTF.

This sequence joins TRBV7-9 and TRBJ2-3; D not certain. V lost 6 bases and J 4 bases, leaving 8 bases between the germline ends. Germline assignment: CDR1 SEHNR and CDR2 FQNEAQ (reference sequence). This CDR3 spans 12 amino acids. The CDR3 DNA follows: TGTGCCAGCAGACCAGAGGCAGATACGCAGTATTTT. Encoded protein: CASRPEADTQYF.

The chain has TRBV28 and TRBJ1-2, with 9 nucleotides matching TRBD1. From germline, CDR1 is MDHEN and CDR2 SYDVKM. J lost 7 bases, V lost 6 bases, and 9 bases had no gene match. The CDR3 covers 14 residues. The CDR3 region is CASRTVQGAFGYTF. CDR3 coding DNA: TGTGCCAGCAGAACGGTACAGGGGGCTTTTGGCTACACCTTC.

The chain couples TRBV18 to TRBJ2-7; 10 nucleotides line up with TRBD1. CDR3 length: 15 amino acids. V lost 3 bases and J lost 4; bases outside the gene matches: 6. CDR1 and CDR2 (germline): KGHSH, LQKENI. The CDR3 DNA reads as TGTGCCAGCTCACCCCCGGGACAGGGGCAGTACGAGCAGTACTTC. Translating it yields CASSPPGQGQYEQYF. Combining the CDR3 with reference TRBV18 and TRBJ2-7 gives the whole variable domain NAGVMQNPRHLVRRRGQEARLRCSPMKGHSHVYWYRQLPEEGLKFMVYLQKENIIDESGMPKERFSAEFPKEGPSILRIQQVVRGDSAAYFCASSPPGQGQYEQYFGPGTRLTVT.

The chain couples TRBV6-5 to TRBJ1-5; 10 nucleotides align to TRBD1. This CDR3 contains 15 residues. Germline assignment: CDR1 MNHEY and CDR2 SVGAGI. V lost 6 bases and J lost 4; bases outside the gene matches: 6. The chain's CDR3 is CASSRGGQGNQPQHF. The CDR3 nucleotides read TGTGCCAGCAGCCGTGGGGGACAGGGGAATCAGCCCCAGCATTTT.

The table lists this clone with a count of one. Different DNA sequences within this sample yield the same CDR3. V and J are TRBV7-9 and TRBJ2-7, with D possibly being TRBD1 (6 bases). Trimming pared 0 bases from V and 1 base from J, leaving 13 bases between. This CDR3 has 16 residues. The V gene's germline CDR1 is SEHNR and CDR2 FQNEAQ (reference sequence). CDR3 nucleotide sequence: TGTGCCAGCAGCTTAGCGACTGGGGGCCGATCCTACGAGCAGTACTTC. Protein product: CASSLATGGRSYEQYF.

This clone was detected once. The CDR3 sequence is CASSEARGTGNTIYF. The CDR3, as DNA: TGTGCCAGCAGTGAAGCGCGGGGAACAGGAAACACCATATATTTT. The rearrangement links TRBV6-1 to TRBJ1-3; no clear D. The CDR3 consists of 15 residues. V was trimmed by 0 bases and J by 4 bases, leaving 10 bases between them. Germline assignment: CDR1 MNHNS and CDR2 SASEGT.

This clone has more than one count but fewer than ten. The chain couples TRBV29-1 to TRBJ2-2; D is unresolved. Per germline, CDR1 SQVTM and CDR2 ANQGSEA. Trimming stripped 5 bases from V and 1 base from J, with 8 bases between. The CDR3 runs 13 residues. This CDR3 is CSVIRQNTGELFF. CDR3 bases: TGCAGCGTTATCAGGCAGAACACCGGGGAGCTGTTTTTT.

The chain is built from TRBV5-4 and TRBJ2-4; TRBD1 matches 10 bases. In germline, CDR1 is SGHNT, CDR2 YYREEE (reference sequence). The CDR3 contains 16 residues. J gave up 4 bases and V 4 bases, and 8 bases lay outside the gene matches. Written as DNA, the CDR3 is TGTGCCAGCAGCGCCTCCGGGACAGGGGTTAAAAACATTCAGTACTTC. It is translated as CASSASGTGVKNIQYF.

J is TRBJ2-1 and V is TRBV10-3; 9 bases align to TRBD2. The germline CDR1 and CDR2 sequences are ENHRY and SYGVKD. V lost 4 bases and J lost 8; bases outside the gene matches: 9. This CDR3 has 15 amino acids. This CDR3 reads CAISATSGQPYEQFF. The CDR3 nucleotides read TGTGCCATCAGTGCTACTAGCGGGCAGCCCTATGAGCAGTTCTTC.

The chain joins TRBV6-6 to TRBJ2-5; 8 bases are shared with TRBD2. The J call may be incorrect, as the DNA end agrees better with TRBJ2-7. The CDR3 covers 14 residues. Germline V lookup: CDR1 MNHNY, CDR2 SVGAGI (reference sequence). CDR3 DNA sequence: TGTGCCAGCAGTTATAGCGGGACCGGCTACGAGCAGTACTTC. It specifies CASSYSGTGYEQYF.

The gene calls are TRBV7-8 and TRBJ2-7; possibly TRBD2 for D (7 bases). Trimming took 5 bases from V and 5 from J, leaving 16 bases between them. This CDR3 is built from 14 residues. Germline lookup yields CDR1 SGHVS and CDR2 FQNEAQ. The CDR3 here is CASSTTGGLNEQYF. For the CDR3, the DNA is TGTGCCAGCAGCACCACGGGGGGCTTAAACGAGCAGTACTTC.